Listed below are T cell receptor beta chains from one sample, sequenced in a study of CD8 T cells in Susac syndrome. TCRdb re-analysed the immunoSEQ multiplex PCR reads in MiXCR, keeping a single row per CDR3 protein. The sample contains 180,000 or so distinct CDR3 sequences, about 95% of which appear only once. Sequences were obtained from CD4+ T cells from PBMCs. The receptors here all came from a human donor in good health. Each CDR3 is given with its conserved first and last residue. The order of the fields is CDR3 DNA, CDR3 protein, J gene, clone size, V gene, D gene. A D gene is named only where the DNA matches it firmly. Clone size appears in some rows only: once, few, many, or a class for an expanded clone.

DNA: TGTGCCAGCAGTCCCGGACTAGCGGGGAGGCAGTCTATCGGGCAGTTCTTC
CDR3: CASSPGLAGRQSIGQFF
J: TRBJ2-1
size: -
V: TRBV7-9
D: TRBD2

DNA: TGTGCCTGGAGTGTACCACATTACGAGCAGTACTTC
CDR3: CAWSVPHYEQYF
J: TRBJ2-7
size: -
V: TRBV30
D: -

DNA: TGTGCCAGCAGCCTCGGGCGGGGATACGAGCAGTACTTC
CDR3: CASSLGRGYEQYF
J: TRBJ2-7
size: -
V: TRBV14
D: -

DNA: TGTGCCTGGAGTCGACAGGTGAACACTGAAGCTTTCTTT
CDR3: CAWSRQVNTEAFF
J: TRBJ1-1
size: few
V: TRBV30
D: -

DNA: TGTGCCAGCAGCTTGGCCATCACCGGGGAGCTGTTTTTT
CDR3: CASSLAITGELFF
J: TRBJ2-2
size: -
V: TRBV5-4
D: -

DNA: TGTGCCAGCTCACGAAGTAGCGGGGGGCCCTCCTACAATGAGCAGTTCTTC
CDR3: CASSRSSGGPSYNEQFF
J: TRBJ2-1
size: once
V: TRBV18
D: TRBD2

DNA: TGCGCAGACAGGTACAATGGAGCTTTCTTT
CDR3: CADRYNGAFF
J: TRBJ1-1
size: once
V: TRBV23-1
D: -

DNA: TGCGCCAGCAGCCCCGTGGCGGGACGACAAGAGACCCAGTACTTC
CDR3: CASSPVAGRQETQYF
J: TRBJ2-5
size: -
V: TRBV5-1
D: -

DNA: TGTGCCAGCAGCTTAGGCGGGGGCGGCCCGGATACGCAGTATTTT
CDR3: CASSLGGGGPDTQYF
J: TRBJ2-3
size: -
V: TRBV7-3
D: -

DNA: TGTGCCAGTAGTGACCAGGGGGCCTGGCAGCCCCAGCATTTT
CDR3: CASSDQGAWQPQHF
J: TRBJ1-5
size: -
V: TRBV19
D: TRBD1

DNA: TGCGCCAGCAGCCCGGTGGCAGGGGCTCGGAGCACTGAAGCTTTCTTT
CDR3: CASSPVAGARSTEAFF
J: TRBJ1-1
size: -
V: TRBV5-1
D: -

DNA: TGTGCCAGCAGCCCGCAAACCCTACAAAGGAACACCGGGGAGCTGTTTTTT
CDR3: CASSPQTLQRNTGELFF
J: TRBJ2-2
size: once
V: TRBV5-4
D: -

DNA: TGTGCCACCAGCAGAGATGGGCCCGGGGAGCTGTTTTTT
CDR3: CATSRDGPGELFF
J: TRBJ2-2
size: -
V: TRBV15
D: -

DNA: TGTGCCAGCAGTGAACGGGACCGGACGAATGGCTACACCTTC
CDR3: CASSERDRTNGYTF
J: TRBJ1-2
size: -
V: TRBV25-1
D: -

DNA: TGCGCCAGCAGCCAAGACTTGAGAGGCACTGAAGCTTTCTTT
CDR3: CASSQDLRGTEAFF
J: TRBJ1-1
size: -
V: TRBV4-1
D: -

DNA: TGTGCCAGCAGCTTAAGATTGAACACTGAAGCTTTCTTT
CDR3: CASSLRLNTEAFF
J: TRBJ1-1
size: few
V: TRBV7-3
D: -

DNA: TGCAGTGCCAGTGGGGGTCACAACGAGCAGTACTTC
CDR3: CSASGGHNEQYF
J: TRBJ2-7
size: -
V: TRBV20-1
D: -

DNA: TGCATTCGCAATCAGCCCCAGCATTTT
CDR3: CIRNQPQHF
J: TRBJ1-5
size: -
V: TRBV20-1
D: -

DNA: TGTGCCAGCACAACACTTACCTCTGGGGCCAACGTCCTGACTTTC
CDR3: CASTTLTSGANVLTF
J: TRBJ2-6
size: -
V: TRBV6-5
D: -

DNA: TGTGCCTGGAGTGTGGCGGGGAAATCTGAGCAGTTCTTC
CDR3: CAWSVAGKSEQFF
J: TRBJ2-1
size: -
V: TRBV30
D: -

DNA: TGCGCCAGCAGCTTGGTGGGCGAGGGAGACGAGCAGTACTTC
CDR3: CASSLVGEGDEQYF
J: TRBJ2-7
size: -
V: TRBV5-1
D: -

DNA: TGCAGCGATGCTAGCGGTGTGGATGAGCAGTTCTTC
CDR3: CSDASGVDEQFF
J: TRBJ2-1
size: -
V: TRBV29-1
D: TRBD2

DNA: TGCAGCGTTGAAGAAATCGGACCCTACGAGCAGTACTTC
CDR3: CSVEEIGPYEQYF
J: TRBJ2-7
size: -
V: TRBV29-1
D: -

DNA: TGCAGCGTTGAATTTCATACCGGAAACACCATATATTTT
CDR3: CSVEFHTGNTIYF
J: TRBJ1-3
size: few
V: TRBV29-1
D: -

DNA: TGTGCCAGCAGATCCACAGGGGGATCGTATGGCTACACCTTC
CDR3: CASRSTGGSYGYTF
J: TRBJ1-2
size: -
V: TRBV7-9
D: TRBD1

DNA: TGTGCCAGCTCACCACAGAGTGATCAGCCCCAGCATTTT
CDR3: CASSPQSDQPQHF
J: TRBJ1-5
size: -
V: TRBV18
D: -

DNA: TGTGCCTGGAGTGTACAGGGGGCGGGTCAGCCCCAGCATTTT
CDR3: CAWSVQGAGQPQHF
J: TRBJ1-5
size: once
V: TRBV30
D: TRBD1

DNA: TGTGCCAGCAGTGCTCTGACTAGCGGGGGCACAGATACGCAGTATTTT
CDR3: CASSALTSGGTDTQYF
J: TRBJ2-3
size: -
V: TRBV2
D: TRBD2

DNA: TGTGCCAGCAGCCTCAACTCTGGGCCCTACGAGCAGTACTTC
CDR3: CASSLNSGPYEQYF
J: TRBJ2-7
size: -
V: TRBV7-9
D: -

DNA: TGCAGCGTCGGCCGCGGGACAGGGCACAATGAGCAGTTCTTC
CDR3: CSVGRGTGHNEQFF
J: TRBJ2-1
size: -
V: TRBV29-1
D: TRBD1

DNA: TGTGCCAGCAGTGCCCTATCCTACGGGACCCAGTACTTC
CDR3: CASSALSYGTQYF
J: TRBJ2-5
size: -
V: TRBV3-1
D: -